This T cell receptor (beta chain) comes out of a study of cytomegalovirus exposure and HLA in healthy donors. Study context: Previous work identified roughly 110 million unique TCR beta sequences from approximately 190 million T cells. The study's findings and limits: Rarity marked most TCR sequences, yet some public TCRs occurred in many donors. Altogether, 150 or so TCR beta chains were recorded as cytomegalovirus-associated.

As regards this clone: Its antigen is currently unknown.

Trimming shortened V by 0 bases and J by 7 bases, and 13 bases separated the two germline ends. CDR3 size: 14 residues. The germline gives CDR1 LNHDA, CDR2 SQIVND (reference sequence). A multiplex PCR was run with 60 Vbeta primers and 13 Jbeta primers. Profiled with immunoSEQ multiplex PCR; TCRdb holds only in-frame clones, not every one. This listing includes around 210,000 clones. Sequencing input: PBMCs. The chain carries TRBV19 and TRBJ2-7; D not certain. The source of this sequence is a girl aged 2-10 years in good health and CMV-seropositive. The CDR3 protein is CASSIDTDTEEQYF. The CDR3 DNA reads as TGTGCCAGTAGTATAGATACAGACACGGAAGAGCAGTACTTC.